A selection of T cell receptor beta chains follows, all from one sample in a study of technical replicates of blood from four donors. The protocol was immunoSEQ multiplex PCR, while the TCRdb copy is restricted to in-frame clones and leaves out a portion. The profile shows fewer than 15,000 clones, 60% to 80% of them singletons. The source material was PBMCs. The receptors stem from a human donor in good health. The CDR3 runs from the conserved cysteine through the conserved F or W. Each record gives: D gene, clone size, V gene, J gene, CDR3 protein, CDR3 DNA. A D gene is named only where the DNA matches it firmly. Rows may omit the clone size; those that give it use once, few, many or a size class.

d_call: TRBD2
clone_size: NA
v_call: TRBV11-2
j_call: TRBJ2-1
cdr3_aa: CASSLRASGILIREQFF
cdr3_nt: TGTGCCAGCAGCTTAAGGGCTAGCGGGATTCTTATACGTGAGCAGTTCTTC

d_call: NA
clone_size: NA
v_call: TRBV19
j_call: TRBJ1-1
cdr3_aa: CASVDSMNTEAFF
cdr3_nt: TGTGCCAGTGTGGACAGTATGAACACTGAAGCTTTCTTT

d_call: NA
clone_size: few
v_call: TRBV5-1
j_call: TRBJ1-2
cdr3_aa: CASSLDLNGYTF
cdr3_nt: TGCGCCAGCAGCTTGGATCTTAATGGCTACACCTTC

d_call: TRBD2
clone_size: NA
v_call: TRBV27
j_call: TRBJ2-1
cdr3_aa: CASSFRLAGGGEQFF
cdr3_nt: TGTGCCAGCAGTTTTCGACTAGCGGGGGGGGGTGAGCAGTTCTTC

d_call: TRBD2
clone_size: NA
v_call: TRBV9
j_call: TRBJ2-5
cdr3_aa: CASSSQGTSGQETQYF
cdr3_nt: TGTGCCAGCAGCTCCCAGGGGACTAGCGGACAAGAGACCCAGTACTTC

d_call: TRBD1
clone_size: NA
v_call: TRBV6-5
j_call: TRBJ1-5
cdr3_aa: CASSYSQGAQPQHF
cdr3_nt: TGTGCCAGCAGTTACTCACAGGGGGCTCAGCCCCAGCATTTT

d_call: TRBD1
clone_size: NA
v_call: TRBV4-1
j_call: TRBJ2-2
cdr3_aa: CASSQVLGTGKRAGELFF
cdr3_nt: TGCGCCAGCAGCCAAGTCCTCGGGACAGGGAAAAGGGCCGGGGAGCTGTTTTTT

d_call: TRBD1
clone_size: once
v_call: TRBV5-1
j_call: TRBJ1-6
cdr3_aa: CASSYDPGQLLYNSPLHF
cdr3_nt: TGCGCCAGCAGCTACGATCCGGGACAGCTTCTCTATAATTCACCCCTCCACTTT

d_call: TRBD2
clone_size: NA
v_call: TRBV4-1
j_call: TRBJ2-7
cdr3_aa: CASSLTSGETYEQYF
cdr3_nt: TGCGCCAGCAGCTTAACTAGCGGGGAGACCTACGAGCAGTACTTC

d_call: NA
clone_size: NA
v_call: TRBV6-6
j_call: TRBJ1-5
cdr3_aa: CASSYSAGNQPQHF
cdr3_nt: TGTGCCAGCAGTTACTCGGCGGGCAATCAGCCCCAGCATTTT

d_call: NA
clone_size: NA
v_call: TRBV27
j_call: TRBJ1-5
cdr3_aa: CASSLRGPLYQPQHF
cdr3_nt: TGTGCCAGCAGTTTAAGGGGCCCGCTTTATCAGCCCCAGCATTTT

d_call: TRBD1
clone_size: NA
v_call: TRBV7-9
j_call: TRBJ1-6
cdr3_aa: CASSLGTETGGIGSPLHF
cdr3_nt: TGTGCCAGCAGCTTAGGCACCGAAACAGGGGGCATTGGTTCACCCCTCCACTTT

d_call: TRBD1
clone_size: NA
v_call: TRBV11-2
j_call: TRBJ1-1
cdr3_aa: CASSLEDRVYTEAFF
cdr3_nt: TGTGCCAGCAGCCTAGAGGACAGGGTGTATACTGAAGCTTTCTTT

d_call: TRBD1
clone_size: few
v_call: TRBV6-6
j_call: TRBJ2-7
cdr3_aa: CASSSGQANEQYF
cdr3_nt: TGTGCCAGCAGTTCCGGACAGGCTAACGAGCAGTACTTC

d_call: TRBD2
clone_size: NA
v_call: TRBV4-1
j_call: TRBJ2-1
cdr3_aa: CASSQEGGRALGDEQFF
cdr3_nt: TGCGCCAGCAGCCAAGAAGGCGGGAGGGCCCTCGGCGATGAGCAGTTCTTC

d_call: NA
clone_size: NA
v_call: TRBV6-1
j_call: TRBJ1-4
cdr3_aa: CASSVRAKEKLFF
cdr3_nt: TGTGCCAGCAGCGTCAGGGCGAAAGAAAAACTGTTTTTT

d_call: NA
clone_size: few
v_call: TRBV10-1
j_call: TRBJ2-4
cdr3_aa: CASSDGRGVSTDIQYF
cdr3_nt: TGCGCCAGCAGTGATGGCAGGGGGGTTTCGACGGACATTCAGTACTTC

d_call: TRBD2
clone_size: NA
v_call: TRBV29-1
j_call: TRBJ2-3
cdr3_aa: CSFRTSGSYTQYF
cdr3_nt: TGCAGCTTCAGGACTAGCGGGAGTTATACGCAGTATTTT

d_call: NA
clone_size: few
v_call: TRBV2
j_call: TRBJ1-3
cdr3_aa: CASSEQGLNSGNTIYF
cdr3_nt: TGTGCCAGCAGTGAACAGGGTCTTAACTCTGGAAACACCATATATTTT

d_call: NA
clone_size: NA
v_call: TRBV20-1
j_call: TRBJ2-7
cdr3_aa: CSAVPLREQYF
cdr3_nt: TGCAGTGCTGTCCCACTGAGGGAGCAGTACTTC

d_call: TRBD1
clone_size: NA
v_call: TRBV18
j_call: TRBJ1-1
cdr3_aa: CASGQGNMNTEAFF
cdr3_nt: TGTGCCAGCGGACAGGGCAACATGAACACTGAAGCTTTCTTT

d_call: NA
clone_size: once
v_call: TRBV5-1
j_call: TRBJ2-3
cdr3_aa: CASSLMSAGDTDTQYF
cdr3_nt: TGCGCCAGCAGCTTGATGTCCGCAGGGGACACAGATACGCAGTATTTT

d_call: TRBD1
clone_size: few
v_call: TRBV7-9
j_call: TRBJ2-7
cdr3_aa: CASSPGTGSYEQYF
cdr3_nt: TGTGCCAGCAGCCCCGGGACAGGGAGCTACGAGCAGTACTTC

d_call: NA
clone_size: NA
v_call: TRBV4-1
j_call: TRBJ2-3
cdr3_aa: CASSQEVAPPSTDTQYF
cdr3_nt: TGCGCCAGCAGCCAAGAGGTGGCTCCGCCTAGCACAGATACGCAGTATTTT

d_call: TRBD1
clone_size: once
v_call: TRBV10-3
j_call: TRBJ1-1
cdr3_aa: CASHSGTGGLGNTEAFF
cdr3_nt: TGTGCCAGTCATTCCGGGACAGGGGGCTTAGGGAACACTGAAGCTTTCTTT

d_call: NA
clone_size: NA
v_call: TRBV5-1
j_call: TRBJ2-6
cdr3_aa: CASSPVADGANVLTF
cdr3_nt: TGCGCCAGCAGCCCGGTAGCGGATGGGGCCAACGTCCTGACTTTC

d_call: NA
clone_size: NA
v_call: TRBV7-5
j_call: TRBJ1-2
cdr3_aa: CVRSLEPPEGVEGYTF
cdr3_nt: TGTGTCAGAAGCTTAGAACCCCCCGAGGGGGTGGAGGGCTACACCTTC

d_call: TRBD1
clone_size: NA
v_call: TRBV7-9
j_call: TRBJ2-7
cdr3_aa: CASSLMGQGAYEQYF
cdr3_nt: TGTGCCAGCAGCCTTATGGGACAGGGGGCCTACGAGCAGTACTTC

d_call: TRBD1
clone_size: few
v_call: TRBV5-1
j_call: TRBJ2-7
cdr3_aa: CASSRRTGGNEQYF
cdr3_nt: TGCGCCAGCAGCCGCAGGACAGGGGGCAACGAGCAGTACTTC

d_call: TRBD2
clone_size: NA
v_call: TRBV27
j_call: TRBJ2-2
cdr3_aa: CASSFVGLAENTGELFF
cdr3_nt: TGTGCCAGCAGTTTTGTGGGACTAGCGGAGAACACCGGGGAGCTGTTTTTT